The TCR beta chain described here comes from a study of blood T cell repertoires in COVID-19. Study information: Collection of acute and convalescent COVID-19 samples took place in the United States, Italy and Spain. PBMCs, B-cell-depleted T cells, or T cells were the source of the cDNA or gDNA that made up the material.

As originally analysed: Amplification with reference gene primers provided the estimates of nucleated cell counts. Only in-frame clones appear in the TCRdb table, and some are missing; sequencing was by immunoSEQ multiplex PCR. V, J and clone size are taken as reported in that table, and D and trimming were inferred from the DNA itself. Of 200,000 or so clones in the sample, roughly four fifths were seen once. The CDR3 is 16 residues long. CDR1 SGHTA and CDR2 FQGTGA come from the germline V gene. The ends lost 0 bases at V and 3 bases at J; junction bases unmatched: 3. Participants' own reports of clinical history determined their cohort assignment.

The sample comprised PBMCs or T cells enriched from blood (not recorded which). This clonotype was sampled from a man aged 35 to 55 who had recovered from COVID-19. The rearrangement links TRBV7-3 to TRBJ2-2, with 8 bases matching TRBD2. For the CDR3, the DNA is TGTGCCAGCAGCTTAACTATGACTAGCGACACCGGGGAGCTGTTTTTT. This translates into CASSLTMTSDTGELFF.